This TCR beta chain was recovered during a study of identical twins. About this clonotype itself: Antigen: not known.

The ends lost 6 bases at V and 11 bases at J; junction bases unmatched: 15. From germline, CDR1 is MNHEY and CDR2 SVGAGI. This CDR3 has 14 amino acids. General study points: Insertions ran lower in abundant cord blood beta clonotypes, though not in memory repertoires.

TCRdb reanalysed the 5' RACE reads using MiXCR and keeps one entry per CDR3 protein. The repertoire holds 1.5 million to 2 million distinct CDR3 sequences, with around 29% as singletons. The chain is built from TRBV6-5 and TRBJ2-5; 7 bases are shared with TRBD2. Sequencing was done on a sample of cord blood. This TCR derives from a newborn girl in good health. The CDR3 bases are TGTGCCAGCAGGGTAGCGGGCAGGTACAATGAGCAGTACTTC. It specifies CASRVAGRYNEQYF.